This TCR beta chain was captured in a study of blood T cells in healthy people across ages. Study-level information: Template switching retrieved approximately one barcoded beta molecule for each two T cells.

V lost 5 bases and J 6 bases, leaving 20 bases between the germline ends. The CDR3 totals 15 residues. Germline V gives CDR1 LGHDT, CDR2 YNNKEL (reference sequence). In the case of this clonotype: Its antigen is undetermined.

General observations from the study: Comparison with aged donors showed that long-lived donors had more naive CD4+ cells and higher diversity. Roughly linear age-related decline in beta diversity appeared, significant by age about 40. Expanded clonotype changes were possibly confounded by unknown donor CMV status.

Alongside a J-beta primer mix, a sample-barcoded 5' primer served in a second PCR lasting about 7 to 12 cycles. TCRdb re-derived calls from the 5' RACE reads in MiXCR, one entry per CDR3 protein. The table has over a million distinct CDR3 sequences, 40% to 45% seen once. The chain joins TRBV3-1 to TRBJ2-7, with D perhaps matching TRBD1 or TRBD2 (6 bases each). The sequencing input was blood. The clonotype originates from a woman in her sixties in good health. The CDR3: CASSAGPAGGVEQYF. DNA of the CDR3: TGTGCCAGCAGCGCGGGGCCCGCTGGGGGCGTCGAGCAGTACTTC.